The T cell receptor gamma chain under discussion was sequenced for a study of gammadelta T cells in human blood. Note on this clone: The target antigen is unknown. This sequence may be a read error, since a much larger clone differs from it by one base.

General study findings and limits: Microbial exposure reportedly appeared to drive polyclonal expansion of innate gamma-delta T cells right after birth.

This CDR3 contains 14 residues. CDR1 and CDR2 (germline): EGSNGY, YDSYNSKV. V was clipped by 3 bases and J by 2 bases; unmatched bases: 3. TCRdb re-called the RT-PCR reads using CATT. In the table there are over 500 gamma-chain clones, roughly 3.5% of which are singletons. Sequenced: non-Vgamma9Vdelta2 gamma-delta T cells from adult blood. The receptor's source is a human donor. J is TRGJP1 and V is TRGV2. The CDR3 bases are TGTGCCACCTGGGACCAGACCACTGGTTGGTTCAAGATATTT. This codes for CATWDQTTGWFKIF.